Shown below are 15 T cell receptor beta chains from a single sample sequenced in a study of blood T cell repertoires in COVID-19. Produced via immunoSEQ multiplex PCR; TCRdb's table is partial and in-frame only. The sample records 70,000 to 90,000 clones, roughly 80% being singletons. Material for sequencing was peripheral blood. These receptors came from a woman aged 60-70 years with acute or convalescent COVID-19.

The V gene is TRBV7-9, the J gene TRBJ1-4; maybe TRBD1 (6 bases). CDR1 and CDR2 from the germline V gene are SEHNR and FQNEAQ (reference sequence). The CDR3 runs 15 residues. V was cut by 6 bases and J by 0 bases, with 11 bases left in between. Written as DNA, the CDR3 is TGTGCCAGCAGTTATAAGGGGGCAACTAATGAAAAACTGTTTTTT. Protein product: CASSYKGATNEKLFF.

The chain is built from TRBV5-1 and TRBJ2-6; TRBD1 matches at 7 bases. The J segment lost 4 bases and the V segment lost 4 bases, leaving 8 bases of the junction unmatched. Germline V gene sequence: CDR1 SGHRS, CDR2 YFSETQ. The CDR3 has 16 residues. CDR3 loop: CASSPTGAQGANVLTF. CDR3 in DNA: TGCGCCAGCAGCCCCACAGGGGCGCAAGGGGCCAACGTCCTGACTTTC.

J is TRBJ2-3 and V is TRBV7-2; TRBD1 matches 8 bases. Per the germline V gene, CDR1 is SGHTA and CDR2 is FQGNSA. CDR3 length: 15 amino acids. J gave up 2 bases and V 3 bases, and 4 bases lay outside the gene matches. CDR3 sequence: CASSFDRGATDTQYF. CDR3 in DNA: TGTGCCAGCAGCTTCGACAGGGGAGCCACAGATACGCAGTATTTT.

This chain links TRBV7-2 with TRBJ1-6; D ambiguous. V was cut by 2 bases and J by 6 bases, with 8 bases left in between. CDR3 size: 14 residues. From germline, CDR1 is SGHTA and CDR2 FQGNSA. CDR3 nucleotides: TGTGCCAGCAGCTTAAGGCGGGGTAATTCACCCCTCCACTTT. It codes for CASSLRRGNSPLHF. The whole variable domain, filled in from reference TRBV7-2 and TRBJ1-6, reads GAGVSQSPSNKVTEKGKDVELRCDPISGHTALYWYRQSLGQGLEFLIYFQGNSAPDKSGLPSDRFSAERTGGSVSTLTIQRTQQEDSAVYLCASSLRRGNSPLHFGNGTRLTVT.

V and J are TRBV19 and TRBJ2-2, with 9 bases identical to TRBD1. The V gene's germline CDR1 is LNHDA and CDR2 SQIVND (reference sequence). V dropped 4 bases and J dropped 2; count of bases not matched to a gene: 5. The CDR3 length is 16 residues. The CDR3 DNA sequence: TGTGCCAGTAGTACCCGGACAGGGGCCAACACCGGGGAGCTGTTTTTT. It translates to CASSTRTGANTGELFF.

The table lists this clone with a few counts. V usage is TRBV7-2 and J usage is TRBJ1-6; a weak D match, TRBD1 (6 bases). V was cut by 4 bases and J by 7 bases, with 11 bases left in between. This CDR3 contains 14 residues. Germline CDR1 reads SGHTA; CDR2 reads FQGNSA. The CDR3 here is CASSWTVRNSPLHF. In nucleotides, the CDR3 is TGTGCCAGCAGCTGGACAGTGCGGAATTCACCCCTCCACTTT.

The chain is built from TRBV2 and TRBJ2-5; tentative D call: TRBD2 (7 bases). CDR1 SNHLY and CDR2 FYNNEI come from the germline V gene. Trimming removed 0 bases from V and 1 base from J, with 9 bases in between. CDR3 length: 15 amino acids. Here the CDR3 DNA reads TGTGCCAGCAGTGAAGCGGGGGGGGCCCAAGAGACCCAGTACTTC. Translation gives CASSEAGGAQETQYF.

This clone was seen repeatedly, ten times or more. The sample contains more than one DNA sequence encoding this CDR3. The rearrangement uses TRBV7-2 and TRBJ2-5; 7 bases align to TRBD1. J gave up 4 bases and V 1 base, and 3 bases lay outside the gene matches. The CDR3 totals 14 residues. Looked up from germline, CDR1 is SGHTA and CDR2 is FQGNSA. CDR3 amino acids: CASSLDRGRETQYF. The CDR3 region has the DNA TGTGCCAGCAGCTTAGACAGGGGTCGAGAGACCCAGTACTTC.

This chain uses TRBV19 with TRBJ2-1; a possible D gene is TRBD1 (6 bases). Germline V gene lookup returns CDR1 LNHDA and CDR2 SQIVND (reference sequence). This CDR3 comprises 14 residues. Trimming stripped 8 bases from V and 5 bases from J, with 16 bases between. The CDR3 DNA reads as TGTGCCAGTCAACAGGGTGGGGGCCACAATGAGCAGTTCTTC. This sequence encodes CASQQGGGHNEQFF. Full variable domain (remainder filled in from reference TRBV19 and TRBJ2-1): DGGITQSPKYLFRKEGQNVTLSCEQNLNHDAMYWYRQDPGQGLRLIYYSQIVNDFQKGDIAEGYSVSREKKESFPLTVTSAQKNPTAFYLCASQQGGGHNEQFFGPGTRLTVL.

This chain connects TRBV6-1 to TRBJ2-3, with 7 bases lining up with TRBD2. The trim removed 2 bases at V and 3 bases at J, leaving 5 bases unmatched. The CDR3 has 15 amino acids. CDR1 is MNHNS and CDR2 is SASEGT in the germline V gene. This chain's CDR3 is CASSEMGGRTDTQYF. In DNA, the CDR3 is TGTGCCAGCAGTGAAATGGGGGGGAGGACAGATACGCAGTATTTT.

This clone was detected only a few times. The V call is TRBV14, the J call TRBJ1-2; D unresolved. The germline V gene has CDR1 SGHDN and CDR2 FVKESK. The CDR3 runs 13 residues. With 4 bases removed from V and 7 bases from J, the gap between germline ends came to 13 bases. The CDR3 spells CASSRAERSGYTF. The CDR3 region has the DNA TGTGCCAGCAGCCGCGCGGAGAGGTCTGGCTACACCTTC.

The CDR3 DNA is TGTGCCACCAGTGATACCGGGACTTACTACGAGCAGTACTTC. Protein sequence: CATSDTGTYYEQYF. The chain is built from TRBV24-1 and TRBJ2-7; D might be TRBD2 (6 bases). Germline CDR1 is KGHDR and CDR2 is SFDVKD. The CDR3 consists of 14 residues. V shed 3 bases and J shed 3 bases, with 11 bases lying between them.

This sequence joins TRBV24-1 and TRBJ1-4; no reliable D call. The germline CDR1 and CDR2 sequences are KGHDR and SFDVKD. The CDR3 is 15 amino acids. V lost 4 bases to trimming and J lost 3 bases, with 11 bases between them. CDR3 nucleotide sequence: TGTGCCACCAGTGACCCAAGCTCTCCTAATGAAAAACTGTTTTTT. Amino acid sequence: CATSDPSSPNEKLFF.

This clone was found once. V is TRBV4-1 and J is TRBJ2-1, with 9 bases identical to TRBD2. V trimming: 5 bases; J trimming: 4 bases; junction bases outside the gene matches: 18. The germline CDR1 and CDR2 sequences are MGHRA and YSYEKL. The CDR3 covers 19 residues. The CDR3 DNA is TGCGCCAGCAGCTCTCTGGAGGGCGGGGGGGCTTCGGGATACAATGAGCAGTTCTTC. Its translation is CASSSLEGGGASGYNEQFF.

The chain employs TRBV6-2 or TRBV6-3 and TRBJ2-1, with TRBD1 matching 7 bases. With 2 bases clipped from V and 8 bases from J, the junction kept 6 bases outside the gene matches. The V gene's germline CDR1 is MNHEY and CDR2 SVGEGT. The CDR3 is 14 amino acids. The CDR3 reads CASSYREGGYEQFF. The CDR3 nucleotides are TGTGCCAGCAGTTACCGGGAAGGGGGCTATGAGCAGTTCTTC.